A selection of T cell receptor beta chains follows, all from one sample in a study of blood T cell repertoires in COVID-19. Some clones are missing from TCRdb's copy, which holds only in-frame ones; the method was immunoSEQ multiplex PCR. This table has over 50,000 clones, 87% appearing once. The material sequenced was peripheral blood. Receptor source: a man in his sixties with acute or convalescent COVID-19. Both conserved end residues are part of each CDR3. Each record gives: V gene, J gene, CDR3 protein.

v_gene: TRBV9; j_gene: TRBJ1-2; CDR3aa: CASSARTTNYGYTF
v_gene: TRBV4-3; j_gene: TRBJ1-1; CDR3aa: CASSQDQWRGDTEAFF
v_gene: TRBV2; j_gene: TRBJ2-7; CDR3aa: CASRSGTGAYEQYF
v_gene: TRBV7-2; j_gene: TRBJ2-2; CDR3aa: CASSLFGGGDTGELFF
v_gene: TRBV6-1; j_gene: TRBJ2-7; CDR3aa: CASIQSAGGVGEQYF
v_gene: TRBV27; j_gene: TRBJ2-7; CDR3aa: CASSPGTGGFYEQYF
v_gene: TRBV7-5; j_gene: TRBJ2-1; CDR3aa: CARSPWRGDYNEQFF
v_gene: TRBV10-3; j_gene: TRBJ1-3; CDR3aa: CAISDPDSYNKETPAIYF
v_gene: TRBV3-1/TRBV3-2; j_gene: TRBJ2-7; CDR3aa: CASSQPGQGLGWQYF
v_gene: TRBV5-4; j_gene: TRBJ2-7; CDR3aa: CASSRDRGPYEQYF
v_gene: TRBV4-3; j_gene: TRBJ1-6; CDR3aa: CASSQDDRAFSPLHF
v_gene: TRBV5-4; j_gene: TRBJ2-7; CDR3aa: CASSLGPVRDYHGEQYF
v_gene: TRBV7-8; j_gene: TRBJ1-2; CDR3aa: CASSLDFLGTGDGYTF
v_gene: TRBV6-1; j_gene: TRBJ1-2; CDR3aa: CASSESRSGQSYGYTF
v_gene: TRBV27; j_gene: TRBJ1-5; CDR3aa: CASSFRGQHQPQHF
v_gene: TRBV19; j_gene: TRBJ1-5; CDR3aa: CASSTSTPGLGQPQHF
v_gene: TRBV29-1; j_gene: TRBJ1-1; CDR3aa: CSVELSTEAFF
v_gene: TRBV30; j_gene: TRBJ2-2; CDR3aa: CAWKTRAGELFF
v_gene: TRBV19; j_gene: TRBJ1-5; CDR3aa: CASSTGLLSNQPQHF
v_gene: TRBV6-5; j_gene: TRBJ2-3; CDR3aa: CASSPGGHFADTQYF
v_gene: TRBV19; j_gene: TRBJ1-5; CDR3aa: CASSIVAESMGNQPQHF
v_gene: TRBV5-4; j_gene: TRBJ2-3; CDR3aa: CASSLAGDTDTQYF
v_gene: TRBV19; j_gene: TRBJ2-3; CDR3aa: CASSPLRTDTQYF
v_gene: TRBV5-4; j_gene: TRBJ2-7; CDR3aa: CASSPDPNSGYEQYF
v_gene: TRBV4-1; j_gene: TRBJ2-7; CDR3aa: CASSQERAALAEQYF
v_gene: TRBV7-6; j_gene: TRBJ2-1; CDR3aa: CASSLGQGRNNEQFF
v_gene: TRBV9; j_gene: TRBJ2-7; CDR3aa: CASSVTGGPYEQYF
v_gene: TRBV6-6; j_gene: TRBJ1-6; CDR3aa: CASSRPGGSSYNSPLHF
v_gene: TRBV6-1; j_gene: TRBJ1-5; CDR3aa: CASSETRHPFGNQPQHF
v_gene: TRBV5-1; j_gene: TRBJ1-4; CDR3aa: CASSLGDSNEKLFF
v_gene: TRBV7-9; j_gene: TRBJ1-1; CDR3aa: CASSLGLLAFF
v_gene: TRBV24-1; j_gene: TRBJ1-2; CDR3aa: CATSDQDNYGYTF
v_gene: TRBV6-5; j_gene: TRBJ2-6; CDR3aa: CASRAGLSGANVLTF
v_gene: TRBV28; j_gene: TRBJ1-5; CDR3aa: CSSRAGGNQPQHF
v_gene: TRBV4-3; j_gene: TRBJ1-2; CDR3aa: CASSQEGTGVFGNTF
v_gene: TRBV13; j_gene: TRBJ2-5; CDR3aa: CASSSGLDGETQYF
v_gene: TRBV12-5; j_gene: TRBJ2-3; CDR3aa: CASGPGQATDTQYF
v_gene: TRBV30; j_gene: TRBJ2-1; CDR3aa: CAWRTLAGAGNEQFF
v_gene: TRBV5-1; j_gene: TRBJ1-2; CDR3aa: CASSSTGDGYTF
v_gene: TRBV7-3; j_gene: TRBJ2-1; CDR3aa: CASSPAQGADEQFF
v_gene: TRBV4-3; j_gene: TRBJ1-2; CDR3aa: CASSQGTGDGYTF
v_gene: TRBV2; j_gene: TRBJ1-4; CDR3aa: CASSVGRVREKLFF
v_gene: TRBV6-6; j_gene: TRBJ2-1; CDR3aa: CASSYNSGVSHNEQFF
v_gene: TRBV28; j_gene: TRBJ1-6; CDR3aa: CASTPRQAQSPLHF
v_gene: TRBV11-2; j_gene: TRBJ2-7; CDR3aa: CASSLRLGQGNKYEQYF
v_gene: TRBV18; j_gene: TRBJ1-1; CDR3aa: CASSPPPAMNTEAFF
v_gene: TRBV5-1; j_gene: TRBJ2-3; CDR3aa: CASRSGDTDTQYF
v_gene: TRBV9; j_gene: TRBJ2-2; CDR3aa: CASSVVSGGAAYPGELFF
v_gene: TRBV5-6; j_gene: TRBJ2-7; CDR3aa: CASSSTYLSYEQYF
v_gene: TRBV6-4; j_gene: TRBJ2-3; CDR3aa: CASSEQPGPLDTQYF
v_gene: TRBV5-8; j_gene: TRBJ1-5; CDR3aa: CASSFAAGGNQPQHF
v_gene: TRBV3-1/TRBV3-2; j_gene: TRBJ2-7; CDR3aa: CASRRRPGYEQYF
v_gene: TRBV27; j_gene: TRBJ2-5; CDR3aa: CASSLGQSKTQYF
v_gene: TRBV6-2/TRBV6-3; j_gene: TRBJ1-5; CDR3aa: CASSKFDLLRPGNQPQHF
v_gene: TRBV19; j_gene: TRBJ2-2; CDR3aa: CASSIDWRGGQNTGELFF